These 31 T cell receptor beta chains share one sample of origin, sequenced in a study of blood T cell repertoires in COVID-19. Sequencing was performed with immunoSEQ multiplex PCR; in TCRdb, only in-frame clones are kept and a portion is missing. The top ten hold 3.5% to 5% of the sample, which has around 250,000 clones, 89% seen once. Sequenced sample: peripheral blood. All receptors come from a woman between 35 and 50 years old who had recovered from COVID-19.

The chain uses TRBV7-4 and TRBJ1-1, with unresolved D. This CDR3 region has 15 residues. CDR1 and CDR2 from the germline V gene are SGHVT and SQSDAQ. The germline V and J ends were trimmed by 1 base and 2 bases, with 11 bases remaining between them. CDR3 sequence: CASSLVGRQNTEAFF. DNA of the CDR3: TGTGCCAGCAGCTTAGTTGGCAGGCAAAACACTGAAGCTTTCTTT.

This chain links TRBV18 with TRBJ2-1; 10 nucleotides align to TRBD2. The germline CDR1 and CDR2 sequences are KGHSH and LQKENI. The CDR3 runs 17 residues. V shed 3 bases and J 3 bases; nucleotides not matched to a gene: 8. As DNA, the CDR3 is TGTGCCAGCTCACCGGGGCAGCGGGGGGGACTCTACAATGAGCAGTTCTTC. Residues: CASSPGQRGGLYNEQFF.

CDR3: CASSPVAGGQTGELFF. The CDR3 bases are TGTGCCAGCAGCCCAGTAGCAGGGGGCCAAACCGGGGAGCTGTTTTTT. The chain combines TRBV5-4 with TRBJ2-2, with 8 positions matching TRBD1. V shed 4 bases, J shed 5 bases, and the junction held 10 bases outside the gene matches. This CDR3 is built from 16 residues. Per germline, CDR1 SGHNT and CDR2 YYREEE (reference sequence).

The gene calls are TRBV19 and TRBJ2-5; no clear D gene. V shed 0 bases and J shed 7 bases, with 9 bases lying between them. The CDR3 length is 13 residues. CDR1 is LNHDA, CDR2 SQIVND, per germline (reference sequence). In DNA form, the CDR3 reads TGTGCCAGTAGTATAGATGCTACGGGGACCCAGTACTTC. Translating gives CASSIDATGTQYF.

A few counts support this clone. The chain joins TRBV27 to TRBJ2-2; D call uncertain. This CDR3 is 15 amino acids long. Germline V gene sequence: CDR1 MNHEY, CDR2 SMNVEV (reference sequence). V shed 6 bases and J shed 0 bases, with 11 bases lying between them. This CDR3 reads CASSPTNANTGELFF. CDR3 DNA: TGTGCCAGCAGCCCGACAAACGCGAACACCGGGGAGCTGTTTTTT.

The chain combines TRBV2 with TRBJ2-2, with 10 bases lining up with TRBD1. The germline CDR1 and CDR2 sequences are SNHLY and FYNNEI. The junction had 7 bases not matched to a gene; V was cut back by 6 bases and J by 6 bases. The CDR3 contains 15 residues. CDR3: CASSWTGGQSGELFF. CDR3 DNA sequence: TGTGCCAGCAGCTGGACAGGGGGTCAGTCCGGGGAGCTGTTTTTT.

This chain joins TRBV5-1 and TRBJ2-1; TRBD1 might be the D (5 bases). V was trimmed by 0 bases and J by 0 bases, leaving 7 bases between them. The CDR3 contains 15 residues. Per germline, CDR1 SGHRS and CDR2 YFSETQ. CDR3: CASSLEGVSYNEQFF. The CDR3 bases are TGCGCCAGCAGCTTGGAAGGGGTCTCCTACAATGAGCAGTTCTTC. Complete variable domain (other parts from reference TRBV5-1 and TRBJ2-1): KAGVTQTPRYLIKTRGQQVTLSCSPISGHRSVSWYQQTPGQGLQFLFEYFSETQRNKGNFPGRFSGRQFSNSRSEMNVSTLELGDSALYLCASSLEGVSYNEQFFGPGTRLTVL.

The V gene is TRBV2, the J gene TRBJ2-1, with 11 bases identical to TRBD2. The CDR3 contains 14 residues. CDR1 is SNHLY, CDR2 FYNNEI, per germline. V shed 0 bases, J shed 14 bases, and the junction held 6 bases outside the gene matches. In nucleotides, the CDR3 is TGTGCCAGCAGTGAAGCGCTTCAGGGACTAGCGGAGTTCTTC. The encoded protein is CASSEALQGLAEFF.

In its sample, this clone was seen a few times. The chain carries TRBV5-6 and TRBJ1-5; maybe TRBD1 (5 bases). The germline V gene encodes CDR1 SGHDT and CDR2 YYEEEE. V lost 2 bases and J lost 4, with 10 bases in between. This CDR3 comprises 14 residues. In DNA, the CDR3 is TGTGCCAGCAGCTTTTCGGGGGAAAATCAGCCCCAGCATTTT. Its protein is CASSFSGENQPQHF.

The chain joins TRBV6-2 or TRBV6-3 to TRBJ1-2, with D possibly matching TRBD1 (5 bases). The germline V gene has CDR1 MNHEY and CDR2 SVGEGT. The CDR3 extends over 14 amino acids. The V end lost 0 bases, the J end lost 2 bases, and 7 bases lay between the germline ends. The CDR3 region is CASSYSGGNYGYTF. The CDR3, as DNA: TGTGCCAGCAGTTACTCGGGGGGGAACTATGGCTACACCTTC.

This clone is a singleton in its sample. This chain joins TRBV28 and TRBJ1-3, with D tentatively TRBD1 (5 bases). The CDR3 covers 17 residues. Trimming removed 4 bases from V and 2 bases from J, with 18 bases in between. Per the germline V gene, CDR1 is MDHEN and CDR2 is SYDVKM. The CDR3 sequence: CASSSSSATDTGNTIYF. CDR3 bases: TGTGCCAGCAGTTCCTCCTCCGCGACGGACACTGGAAACACCATATATTTT.

The rearrangement uses TRBV28 and TRBJ1-2, with 8 bases matching TRBD1. Germline-derived CDR1 and CDR2 are MDHEN and SYDVKM. V shed 7 bases and J 5 bases; nucleotides not matched to a gene: 6. The CDR3 has 13 amino acids. The CDR3 DNA reads as TGTGCCAGCAACCAGGGGGCAGGTTATGGCTACACCTTC. As protein: CASNQGAGYGYTF.

The count of this clone is one. This chain links TRBV5-4 with TRBJ2-3, with D perhaps matching TRBD2 (7 bases). Trimming removed 6 bases from V and 1 base from J, with 12 bases in between. CDR1 and CDR2 from the germline V gene are SGHNT and YYREEE (reference sequence). This CDR3 comprises 14 residues. In DNA, the CDR3 is TGTGCCAGCACAGGCGGGGGCCGCACAGATACGCAGTATTTT. This encodes CASTGGGRTDTQYF.

Written as DNA, the CDR3 is TGCAGCGTTTGGACGGGGTACGAGCAGTACGTC. Translation gives CSVWTGYEQYV. The chain couples TRBV29-1 to TRBJ2-7; maybe TRBD2 (5 bases). Per the germline V gene, CDR1 is SQVTM and CDR2 is ANQGSEA. V lost 5 bases to trimming and J lost 4 bases, with 9 bases between them. The CDR3 is 11 amino acids.

The gene calls are TRBV21-1 and TRBJ1-3. TRBV21-1 is classified as a pseudogene. The CDR3 consists of 15 residues. CDR3 nucleotides: TGTGCCAGCAGCAAAGGCAAACTCTCTGGAAACACCATATATTTT. The encoded protein is CASSKGKLSGNTIYF.

V and J are TRBV19 and TRBJ1-5; 7 bases line up with TRBD1. CDR3 length: 15 amino acids. Losses at the gene ends were 7 bases for V and 0 bases for J; bases not matched to a gene: 6. From germline, CDR1 is LNHDA and CDR2 SQIVND (reference sequence). The CDR3 DNA reads as TGTGCCAGTACAAAGGGACAGAATAGCAATCAGCCCCAGCATTTT. Translation gives CASTKGQNSNQPQHF. Filled out from reference TRBV19 and TRBJ1-5, the complete variable domain reads DGGITQSPKYLFRKEGQNVTLSCEQNLNHDAMYWYRQDPGQGLRLIYYSQIVNDFQKGDIAEGYSVSREKKESFPLTVTSAQKNPTAFYLCASTKGQNSNQPQHFGDGTRLSIL.

The J gene is TRBJ1-1, the V gene TRBV6-2 or TRBV6-3, with 10 bases fitting TRBD1. The V gene end was trimmed by 6 bases and the J gene end by 8 bases; junction bases not matched to a gene: 9. Per germline, CDR1 MNHEY and CDR2 SVGEGT. The CDR3 covers 14 residues. The CDR3 nucleotides are TGTGCCAGCAGCTTCTTTGGGGACAGGGGAGAAGCTTTCTTT. Encoded protein: CASSFFGDRGEAFF.

This chain joins TRBV10-3 and TRBJ1-2; 10 nucleotides match TRBD1. This CDR3 is built from 17 residues. Germline lookup yields CDR1 ENHRY and CDR2 SYGVKD. V was pared by 5 bases and J by 0 bases, with 9 bases of the junction left unmatched. DNA of the CDR3: TGTGCCATCAGTTTCCGGGACAGGGGCAAAGCTAACTATGGCTACACCTTC. Residues: CAISFRDRGKANYGYTF.

As for this clone: One end of the junction fails to match germline, which may point to a read error. The rearrangement uses TRBV11-2 and TRBJ2-7; 9 bases align to TRBD2. Germline CDR1 is SGHAT and CDR2 is FQNNGV. The CDR3 has 17 amino acids. This chain's CDR3 is CASSPALAGGPSYERYF. The DNA of the CDR3 is TGTGCCAGCAGCCCAGCGCTGGCGGGGGGGCCCTCCTACGAGCGGTACTTC.

V usage is TRBV5-1 and J usage is TRBJ1-1, with 7 bases aligning to TRBD1. Per germline, CDR1 SGHRS and CDR2 YFSETQ. V trimming: 4 bases; J trimming: 1 base; junction bases outside the gene matches: 7. This CDR3 is 15 amino acids long. The CDR3 loop reads CASSGTSGGNTEAFF. DNA for the CDR3: TGCGCCAGCAGCGGAACCTCAGGGGGGAACACTGAAGCTTTCTTT.

The gene calls are TRBV20-1 and TRBJ1-2; D ambiguous. V gave up 3 bases and J gave up 7 bases, with 9 bases separating them. Germline values: CDR1 DFQATT, CDR2 SNEGSKA (reference sequence). The CDR3 covers 11 residues. CDR3 sequence reads: CSARWRVGYTF. The CDR3 nucleotides are TGCAGTGCTAGGTGGAGGGTTGGCTACACCTTC.

J is TRBJ1-2 and V is TRBV10-3, with D possibly TRBD1 on 6 matching bases. Trimming removed 6 bases from V and 0 bases from J, with 14 bases in between. The germline gives CDR1 ENHRY, CDR2 SYGVKD. This CDR3 region has 15 residues. This chain's CDR3 is CAIREQGLPNYGYTF. CDR3 nucleotide sequence: TGTGCCATCAGAGAACAGGGCCTCCCTAACTATGGCTACACCTTC.

V is TRBV24-1 and J is TRBJ1-1; 7 nucleotides match TRBD1. V shed 7 bases and J 5 bases; nucleotides not matched to a gene: 6. The germline gives CDR1 KGHDR, CDR2 SFDVKD. This CDR3 region has 13 residues. CDR3 DNA: TGTGCCACCAGCGCAGGGGGGTGGACTGAAGCTTTCTTT. Protein sequence: CATSAGGWTEAFF.

This sequence joins TRBV19 and TRBJ1-5; tentative D call: TRBD1 (5 bases). V shed 8 bases and J shed 1 base, with 15 bases lying between them. CDR3 size: 15 residues. Germline-derived CDR1 and CDR2 are LNHDA and SQIVND (reference sequence). CDR3 sequence reads: CASVRVDGSNQPQHF. CDR3 sequence (DNA): TGTGCCAGTGTCAGGGTGGATGGGAGCAATCAGCCCCAGCATTTT.

This chain links TRBV7-9 with TRBJ1-4; a weak D match, TRBD1 (6 bases). This CDR3 is built from 14 residues. V dropped 5 bases and J dropped 6 bases, with 13 bases sitting between them. Per germline, CDR1 SEHNR and CDR2 FQNEAQ (reference sequence). The DNA of the CDR3 is TGTGCCAGCAGCCCGACAGGCCTGCATGAAAAACTGTTTTTT. It is translated as CASSPTGLHEKLFF.

The chain links TRBV29-1 to TRBJ2-3; tentative D call: TRBD2 (6 bases). Germline V gene lookup returns CDR1 SQVTM and CDR2 ANQGSEA. The CDR3 has 15 residues. V was trimmed by 5 bases and J by 6 bases, leaving 21 bases between them. The CDR3 is CSVSRRGGWGDTQYF. The CDR3 DNA is TGCAGCGTTTCCAGAAGGGGAGGATGGGGGGATACGCAGTATTTT.

The table lists this clone with a count of one. The chain has TRBV27 and TRBJ2-2, with D perhaps matching TRBD1 (6 bases). Germline V gives CDR1 MNHEY, CDR2 SMNVEV (reference sequence). Trimming removed 3 bases at V and 0 bases at J, with 8 bases between. CDR3 length equals 15 residues. CDR3 sequence reads: CASSFRTANTGELFF. The CDR3 DNA reads TGTGCCAGCAGTTTTAGGACAGCGAACACCGGGGAGCTGTTTTTT.

The rearrangement links TRBV30 to TRBJ1-6; D unclear. V lost 2 bases to trimming and J lost 9 bases, with 11 bases between them. Looked up from germline, CDR1 is GTSNPN and CDR2 is SVGIG (reference sequence). The CDR3 contains 13 residues. The CDR3 DNA sequence: TGTGCCTGGAGTATGGGCGTCACTTCACCCCTCCACTTT. As protein: CAWSMGVTSPLHF. The entire variable domain, with the rest obtained from reference TRBV30 and TRBJ1-6, is as follows: SQTIHQWPATLVQPVGSPLSLECTVEGTSNPNLYWYRQAAGRGLQLLFYSVGIGQISSEVPQNLSASRPQDRQFILSSKKLLLSDSGFYLCAWSMGVTSPLHFGNGTRLTVT.

The V and J genes are TRBV28 and TRBJ2-3; D might be TRBD2 (6 bases). V was trimmed by 3 bases and J by 4 bases, leaving 17 bases between them. The CDR3 contains 16 residues. Per the germline V gene, CDR1 is MDHEN and CDR2 is SYDVKM. The CDR3 spells CASSFLSGAGPDTQYF. The CDR3 region has the DNA TGTGCCAGCAGTTTCCTTAGTGGAGCGGGCCCAGATACGCAGTATTTT.

This clone appeared a single time. J is TRBJ2-4 and V is TRBV5-1; the match to TRBD2 covers 7 bases. The CDR3 consists of 13 residues. Germline V CDR1 and CDR2: SGHRS, YFSETQ. With 0 bases clipped from V and 8 bases from J, the junction kept 2 bases outside the gene matches. The CDR3 coding sequence is TGCGCCAGCAGCTTGGCGGGGGGAGACATTCAGTACTTC. Translation: CASSLAGGDIQYF. Based on the CDR3 plus reference TRBV5-1 and TRBJ2-4, the full variable domain is KAGVTQTPRYLIKTRGQQVTLSCSPISGHRSVSWYQQTPGQGLQFLFEYFSETQRNKGNFPGRFSGRQFSNSRSEMNVSTLELGDSALYLCASSLAGGDIQYFGAGTRLSVL.

The chain employs TRBV9 and TRBJ1-6; 7 bases line up with TRBD1. The CDR3 is 15 amino acids. The V segment lost 0 bases and the J segment 10 bases; nucleotides outside the gene matches: 7. CDR1 is SGDLS and CDR2 is YYNGEE in the germline V gene. The CDR3 DNA is TGTGCCAGCAGCGTAGATTGGGCAGGGGGATCACCCCTCCACTTT. This codes for CASSVDWAGGSPLHF.